This TCR beta chain stems from a study of CD8 T cells in ankylosing spondylitis. Findings of the study overall: Seemingly characteristic of ankylosing spondylitis blood was a TCR beta motif consisting of fewer than 10 highly homologous variants. Reports say disease-linked clones showed up significantly more in matched ankylosing spondylitis synovial fluid.

The length of the CDR3 is 15 residues. The germline V gene encodes CDR1 MNHEY and CDR2 SVGEGT. Trimming removed 10 bases at V and 1 base at J, with 18 bases between. This clonotype was observed a few times. Its specificity is not known. TCRdb analysed the 5' RACE reads with MiXCR anew, one entry per CDR3 protein. The sample lists some 220,000 distinct CDR3 sequences, 6% to 8% occurring once. The chain carries TRBV6-2 or TRBV6-3 and TRBJ2-3; D may be TRBD1 (7 bases). The receptor comes from a male donor with ankylosing spondylitis. Sequenced sample: blood, either unsorted or a sorted T cell fraction (not recorded which). The CDR3 sequence is CATQWRGPGTDTQYF. The CDR3 DNA follows: TGTGCCACCCAGTGGAGGGGGCCGGGCACAGATACGCAGTATTTT.